These 13 T cell receptor beta chains came from one sample sequenced in a study of blood T cell repertoires in COVID-19. Data came from immunoSEQ multiplex PCR; TCRdb stores just in-frame clones and leaves some out. The profile covers about 280,000 clones, with 88% appearing a single time and over 8% taken by the ten largest. Sequenced material: peripheral blood. These receptors originate from a man aged 18 to 35 with active or convalescent COVID-19.

The V gene is TRBV5-6, the J gene TRBJ2-7; D may be TRBD1 (5 bases). Trimming stripped 4 bases from V and 3 bases from J, with 8 bases between. Germline CDR1 SGHDT, CDR2 YYEEEE. CDR3 length: 12 amino acids. The CDR3 DNA is TGTGCCAGCAGCCAGGGATACTACGAGCAGTACTTC. Protein sequence: CASSQGYYEQYF.

The CDR3 loop is CASSQDSVLFF. The CDR3, as DNA: TGTGCCAGCAGCCAAGATAGTGTACTGTTTTTT. This chain links TRBV14 with TRBJ1-4; D remains unclear. This CDR3 is built from 11 residues. Trimming cost V 0 bases and J 13 bases, with 6 bases left between them. Per the germline V gene, CDR1 is SGHDN and CDR2 is FVKESK.

The chain's CDR3 is CASSQGQGDGYTF. DNA of the CDR3: TGTGCCAGCTCACAGGGACAGGGAGATGGCTACACCTTC. The chain is built from TRBV18 and TRBJ1-2, with 9 nucleotides matching TRBD1. With V trimmed by 4 bases and J by 6 bases, 3 bases remained unmatched. The CDR3 runs 13 residues. CDR1 and CDR2 (germline): KGHSH, LQKENI. Drawing the rest from reference TRBV18 and TRBJ1-2, the complete variable domain is NAGVMQNPRHLVRRRGQEARLRCSPMKGHSHVYWYRQLPEEGLKFMVYLQKENIIDESGMPKERFSAEFPKEGPSILRIQQVVRGDSAAYFCASSQGQGDGYTFGSGTRLTVV.

The V and J genes are TRBV5-6 and TRBJ2-2; TRBD1 aligns across 10 bases. Looked up from germline, CDR1 is SGHDT and CDR2 is YYEEEE. This CDR3 region has 15 residues. After removal of 4 bases from V and 4 bases from J, the junction contained 4 bases not matched to a gene. The CDR3 protein is CASSIGQGVTGELFF. The CDR3 DNA reads as TGTGCCAGCAGCATAGGACAGGGGGTCACCGGGGAGCTGTTTTTT.

This sequence joins TRBV14 and TRBJ2-3; D is unclear. Germline-derived CDR1 and CDR2 are SGHDN and FVKESK. The CDR3 sequence is 15 residues long. The V gene lost 1 base and the J gene lost 2 bases, with 10 bases spanning the gap. CDR3 sequence reads: CASSQVLYPTDTQYF. The CDR3 nucleotides read TGTGCCAGCAGCCAAGTGCTCTACCCCACAGATACGCAGTATTTT.

By proportion, this clone is medium-sized. The chain uses TRBV7-9 and TRBJ1-1; 10 bases match TRBD1. J lost 5 bases, V lost 6 bases, and 12 bases had no gene match. Germline CDR1 SEHNR, CDR2 FQNEAQ (reference sequence). The CDR3 loop spans 16 amino acids. The CDR3 DNA is TGTGCCAGCAGTCGCCCGGGAAGGGACAGGGGAACTGAAGCTTTCTTT. Its protein product is CASSRPGRDRGTEAFF.

The chain carries TRBV5-4 and TRBJ2-5, with 7 bases lining up with TRBD1. There are 15 residues in the CDR3. The V gene end was trimmed by 3 bases and the J gene end by 5 bases; junction bases not matched to a gene: 10. The germline gives CDR1 SGHNT, CDR2 YYREEE (reference sequence). CDR3 nucleotides: TGTGCCAGCAGCTCGAAGATAGGGGGCGCGGAGACCCAGTACTTC. Translating gives CASSSKIGGAETQYF. The whole variable domain, filled in from reference TRBV5-4 and TRBJ2-5, reads ETGVTQSPTHLIKTRGQQVTLRCSSQSGHNTVSWYQQALGQGPQFIFQYYREEENGRGNFPPRFSGLQFPNYSSELNVNALELDDSALYLCASSSKIGGAETQYFGPGTRLLVL.

V usage is TRBV6-5 and J usage is TRBJ1-5; 10 bases are shared with TRBD1. This CDR3 has 16 residues. The junction had 5 bases not matched to a gene; V was cut back by 2 bases and J by 4 bases. Looked up from germline, CDR1 is MNHEY and CDR2 is SVGAGI. CDR3 in DNA: TGTGCCAGCAGTTACCAGAGACAGGGGGCAAATCAGCCCCAGCATTTT. Protein sequence: CASSYQRQGANQPQHF.

The chain carries TRBV7-2 and TRBJ2-7; 9 nucleotides line up with TRBD1. The germline V gene encodes CDR1 SGHTA and CDR2 FQGNSA. J gave up 2 bases and V 4 bases, and 0 bases lay outside the gene matches. The CDR3 spans 13 residues. Here the CDR3 reads CASSWTGAYEQYF. The CDR3 DNA reads TGTGCCAGCAGCTGGACAGGGGCCTACGAGCAGTACTTC.

This clone came up a few times. V and J are TRBV14 and TRBJ1-6; D remains ambiguous. Trimming left V 2 bases short and J 10 bases short, with 9 bases between. Germline lookup yields CDR1 SGHDN and CDR2 FVKESK. There are 13 residues in the CDR3. CDR3 residues: CASSQYQASPLHF. The CDR3 coding sequence is TGTGCCAGCAGCCAATATCAGGCATCACCCCTCCACTTT.

This clone was seen just once. The rearrangement uses TRBV9 and TRBJ2-5; TRBD1 aligns across 7 bases. J gave up 5 bases and V 1 base, and 5 bases lay outside the gene matches. This CDR3 spans 14 amino acids. Per germline, CDR1 SGDLS and CDR2 YYNGEE. DNA of the CDR3: TGTGCCAGCAGCGTAACAGGGGCCGGGGAGACCCAGTACTTC. Translation gives CASSVTGAGETQYF.

This clone was counted many times. The chain links TRBV4-2 to TRBJ2-7, with 8 positions matching TRBD2. CDR1 and CDR2 from the germline V gene are LGHNA and YNFKEQ. V gave up 1 base and J gave up 5 bases; unmatched junction bases: 10. There are 16 residues in the CDR3. The CDR3 sequence: CASSQASGGVRNEQYF. DNA for the CDR3: TGTGCCAGCAGCCAAGCGAGCGGGGGCGTTAGAAACGAGCAGTACTTC.

The chain employs TRBV9 and TRBJ1-2; D remains ambiguous. The length of the CDR3 is 14 residues. Germline CDR1 reads SGDLS; CDR2 reads YYNGEE. V gave up 4 bases and J gave up 6 bases, with 16 bases separating them. CDR3 region: CASSLSFPRDGYTF. CDR3 sequence (DNA): TGTGCCAGCAGCTTATCATTTCCCCGAGATGGCTACACCTTC.